One and the same sample provided the 20 T cell receptor beta chains below, sequenced in a study of CD8+ T cells in alopecia areata. In a group of about 5 patients, CD4+ cells were sorted into CD25+CD127- cells. Reverse transcription of extracted RNA yielded cDNA, which provided the sequencing template. Clones were read by immunoSEQ multiplex PCR, and TCRdb kept only the in-frame ones, dropping some. The sample records some 20,000 clones, roughly 62% being singletons. What was sequenced was CD4+ Tregs sorted from blood. The receptors shown here come from a human donor with alopecia areata.

This chain connects TRBV19 to TRBJ2-7, with 8 positions matching TRBD1. Unmatched junction bases numbered 11, after V lost 6 bases and J lost 4 bases. Per germline, CDR1 LNHDA and CDR2 SQIVND (reference sequence). The CDR3 runs to 15 residues. The CDR3 DNA reads as TGTGCCAGTAGCCTTCAGGGGGCGGTCATTTACGAGCAGTACTTC. Translating gives CASSLQGAVIYEQYF.

The rearrangement uses TRBV20-1 and TRBJ2-7; D gene ambiguous. The CDR3 is made up of 11 amino acids. Germline CDR1 and CDR2: DFQATT and SNEGSKA (reference sequence). V was cut by 1 base and J by 4 bases, with 5 bases left in between. The CDR3 coding sequence is TGCAGTGCTAGAGGGGGTTACGAGCAGTACTTC. It is translated as CSARGGYEQYF.

This clone was picked up a small number of times. The chain links TRBV29-1 to TRBJ1-5; possibly TRBD1 for D (5 bases). The germline gives CDR1 SQVTM, CDR2 ANQGSEA. CDR3 length: 15 amino acids. V gave up 4 bases and J gave up 4 bases, with 17 bases separating them. CDR3 protein: CSVAVGQGVNQPQHF. The CDR3 DNA sequence: TGCAGCGTTGCGGTCGGGCAAGGGGTAAATCAGCCCCAGCATTTT.

V gene TRBV7-9 combines with J gene TRBJ2-1; no clear D. The CDR3 covers 10 residues. Looked up from germline, CDR1 is SEHNR and CDR2 is FQNEAQ (reference sequence). The V gene lost 5 bases and the J gene lost 15 bases, with 11 bases spanning the gap. The CDR3 reads CASSKTLLFF. The CDR3 nucleotides are TGTGCCAGCAGCAAAACGCTCCTGTTCTTC.

The CDR3 is CASSLLETQYF. DNA for the CDR3: TGTGCCAGCAGCTTACTAGAGACCCAGTACTTC. This rearrangement joins TRBV11-2 to TRBJ2-5; D ambiguous. V lost 2 bases and J 4 bases, leaving 2 bases between the germline ends. The CDR3 length is 11 residues. CDR1 is SGHAT and CDR2 is FQNNGV in the germline V gene.

The chain carries TRBV6-6 and TRBJ2-3; D perhaps matches TRBD2 (6 bases). V lost 8 bases to trimming and J lost 2 bases, with 11 bases between them. The CDR3 consists of 13 residues. Germline CDR1 reads MNHNY; CDR2 reads SVGAGI (reference sequence). The CDR3 DNA reads as TGTGCCAGCGGGGGGATATACACAGATACGCAGTATTTT. This sequence encodes CASGGIYTDTQYF.

The count of this clone is one. DNA for the CDR3: TGCGCCAGCAGCCTCCCAGGGGGCTTGGCAGATACGCAGTATTTT. Its translation is CASSLPGGLADTQYF. The chain is built from TRBV5-1 and TRBJ2-3; 8 bases align to TRBD1. The CDR3 has 15 residues. Germline lookup yields CDR1 SGHRS and CDR2 YFSETQ. Trimming took 4 bases from V and 4 from J; bases not matched to a gene: 8.

This clone was recorded a few times. This sequence joins TRBV2 and TRBJ1-4, with a tentative D call TRBD1 (5 bases). Trimming left V 7 bases short and J 6 bases short, with 12 bases between. Looked up from germline, CDR1 is SNHLY and CDR2 is FYNNEI. The CDR3 sequence is 13 residues long. The CDR3 spells CASTEGNYEKLFF. CDR3 sequence (DNA): TGTGCCAGCACAGAGGGGAATTATGAAAAACTGTTTTTT.

The V gene is TRBV7-9, the J gene TRBJ2-7; 8 nucleotides match TRBD2. This CDR3 is 16 amino acids long. The germline V gene has CDR1 SEHNR and CDR2 FQNEAQ (reference sequence). After removal of 5 bases from V and 1 base from J, the junction contained 10 bases not matched to a gene. CDR3 nucleotide sequence: TGTGCCAGCAGCCCCGGGAGGGACTGGAAATCCTACGAGCAGTACTTC. It translates to CASSPGRDWKSYEQYF.

The genes are TRBV6-5 and TRBJ2-2; 7 bases agree with TRBD2. Germline assignment: CDR1 MNHEY and CDR2 SVGAGI. The CDR3 loop spans 13 amino acids. Trimming removed 6 bases from V and 7 bases from J; junction bases left unmatched: 5. CDR3 loop: CASSPWTSGELFF. The CDR3 DNA is TGTGCCAGCAGCCCATGGACTAGCGGGGAGCTGTTTTTT.

This chain uses TRBV11-2 with TRBJ2-1; D is undetermined. CDR3 length: 11 residues. The V end lost 8 bases, the J end lost 8 bases, and 10 bases lay between the germline ends. Germline V lookup: CDR1 SGHAT, CDR2 FQNNGV. CDR3 sequence: CASPPYDEQFF. CDR3 DNA: TGTGCCAGCCCCCCTTATGATGAGCAGTTCTTC. Full variable domain (outside the CDR3, taken from reference TRBV11-2 and TRBJ2-1): EAGVAQSPRYKIIEKRQSVAFWCNPISGHATLYWYQQILGQGPKLLIQFQNNGVVDDSQLPKDRFSAERLKGVDSTLKIQPAKLEDSAVYLCASPPYDEQFFGPGTRLTVL.

The rearrangement uses TRBV7-2 and TRBJ1-6, with a tentative D call TRBD1 (5 bases). The ends were cut back, 8 bases at V and 6 bases at J, with 11 bases in the middle. The CDR3 contains 13 residues. In germline, CDR1 is SGHTA, CDR2 FQGNSA. The DNA for the CDR3 is TGTGCCAGCCGCGGGGGGGGTAATTCACCCCTCCACTTT. It translates to CASRGGGNSPLHF.

This clone was found a few times. This chain links TRBV5-1 with TRBJ1-1; the D gene is possibly TRBD1 (5 bases). Germline V gene data show CDR1 as SGHRS and CDR2 as YFSETQ. This CDR3 has 13 residues. Trimming cost V 1 base and J 7 bases, with 11 bases left between them. In DNA, the CDR3 is TGCGCCAGCAGCTTGAGGGGATGGGGTGAAGCTTTCTTT. It codes for CASSLRGWGEAFF.

The rearrangement joins TRBV9 to TRBJ2-1; 8 bases fit TRBD2. The CDR3 totals 17 residues. CDR1 is SGDLS, CDR2 YYNGEE, per germline. V lost 3 bases, J lost 5 bases, and 13 bases stayed unmatched. CDR3 nucleotide sequence: TGTGCCAGCAGCGGAGCCCCACTACGGGGGGGAAACAATGAGCAGTTCTTC. Amino acids: CASSGAPLRGGNNEQFF.

The table lists this clone with a few counts. This chain joins TRBV7-8 and TRBJ2-1; 11 bases map to TRBD2. The V segment lost 3 bases and the J segment 4 bases; nucleotides outside the gene matches: 2. CDR1 is SGHVS and CDR2 is FQNEAQ in the germline V gene. This CDR3 is 15 amino acids long. CDR3 bases: TGTGCCAGCAGCTTGGGACTAGCGGAGTACAATGAGCAGTTCTTC. Protein sequence: CASSLGLAEYNEQFF.

A few counts support this clone. CDR3 sequence: CSAHPREGYTF. The DNA for the CDR3 is TGCAGTGCTCACCCGAGGGAAGGCTACACCTTC. The chain couples TRBV20-1 to TRBJ1-2; the D is unclear. Germline V CDR1 and CDR2: DFQATT, SNEGSKA (reference sequence). The CDR3 runs 11 residues. Trimming left V 5 bases short and J 8 bases short, with 12 bases between.

This chain links TRBV28 with TRBJ2-1, with TRBD2 matching 14 bases. The CDR3 has 17 amino acids. Germline values: CDR1 MDHEN, CDR2 SYDVKM. The V segment lost 6 bases and the J segment 7 bases; nucleotides outside the gene matches: 11. CDR3: CASSLWEGLAGDNEQFF. CDR3 nucleotide sequence: TGTGCCAGCAGCCTCTGGGAGGGACTAGCGGGAGATAATGAGCAGTTCTTC.

The CDR3 here is CASSPDRVGYEQYF. CDR3 nucleotide sequence: TGCGCCAGCAGCCCGGACAGGGTTGGCTACGAGCAGTACTTC. V is TRBV5-1 and J is TRBJ2-7, with 8 bases identical to TRBD1. The V gene end was trimmed by 4 bases and the J gene end by 3 bases; junction bases not matched to a gene: 6. The CDR3 runs 14 residues. The germline gives CDR1 SGHRS, CDR2 YFSETQ.

V and J are TRBV2 and TRBJ2-3, with D possibly being TRBD1 or TRBD2 (5 bases each). Germline CDR1 SNHLY, CDR2 FYNNEI. The length of the CDR3 is 14 residues. The V end was cut by 5 bases, the J end by 4 bases, with 13 bases between. The CDR3 coding sequence is TGTGCCAGCAGTTGGGGGAAGCTCGCAGATACGCAGTATTTT. Encoded protein: CASSWGKLADTQYF.

The rearrangement uses TRBV7-9 and TRBJ1-2; 7 positions match TRBD1. Trimming at V came to 0 bases and at J to 4 bases, leaving 14 bases not matched to a gene. CDR1 SEHNR and CDR2 FQNEAQ come from the germline V gene (reference sequence). The CDR3 is 18 residues long. CDR3 DNA: TGTGCCAGCAGCTTAGCTCGGGACAGCCAGGAAAGAGGCTATGGCTACACCTTC. This gives the protein CASSLARDSQERGYGYTF.